This T cell receptor (beta chain) was obtained from a study of T-cell reconstitution after alpha-beta-depleted transplantation in children. The authors prepared the TCRbeta library with unique molecular identifiers. TCRdb called the PCR reads again in MiXCR, with one record for every CDR3 protein. The sample has about 270,000 distinct CDR3 sequences; 9.9% are singletons. The CDR3 sequence is 13 residues long. Unmatched junction bases numbered 4, after V lost 4 bases and J lost 6 bases. Looked up from germline, CDR1 is SGHRS and CDR2 is YFSETQ. This clonotype was seen ten or more times. The sequencing used PBMCs from the stem cell graft donor, collected from the stem cell graft. This sequence originates from a human donor who donated a stem cell graft to a child with SCID. The gene calls are TRBV5-1 and TRBJ1-2, with TRBD1 matching over 9 bases. CDR3 sequence: CASSPGQGHGYTF. CDR3 DNA: TGCGCCAGCAGCCCGGGACAGGGCCATGGCTACACCTTC.